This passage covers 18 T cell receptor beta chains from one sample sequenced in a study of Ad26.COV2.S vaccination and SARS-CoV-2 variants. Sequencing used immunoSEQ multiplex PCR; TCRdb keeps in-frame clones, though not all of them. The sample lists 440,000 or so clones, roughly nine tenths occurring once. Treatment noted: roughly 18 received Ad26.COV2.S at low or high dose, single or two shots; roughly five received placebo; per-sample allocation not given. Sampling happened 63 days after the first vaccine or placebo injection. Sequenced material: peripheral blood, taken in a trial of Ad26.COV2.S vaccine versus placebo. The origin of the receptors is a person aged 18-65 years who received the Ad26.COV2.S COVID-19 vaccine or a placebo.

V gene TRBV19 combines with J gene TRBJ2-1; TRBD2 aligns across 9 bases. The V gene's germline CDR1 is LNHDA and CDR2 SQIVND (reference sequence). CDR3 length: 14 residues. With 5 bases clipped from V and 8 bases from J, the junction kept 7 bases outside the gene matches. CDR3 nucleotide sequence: TGTGCCAGTAGTCGGGCTAGCGGGACCTATGAGCAGTTCTTC. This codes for CASSRASGTYEQFF.

CDR3 in DNA: TGTGCCTGGAGTCGGGGGGGTGAAAAACTGTTTTTT. Its protein is CAWSRGGEKLFF. The V call is TRBV30, the J call TRBJ1-4; tentatively, D is TRBD1 (5 bases). The CDR3 consists of 12 residues. Germline assignment: CDR1 GTSNPN and CDR2 SVGIG (reference sequence). The V end was cut by 2 bases, the J end by 7 bases, with 8 bases between.

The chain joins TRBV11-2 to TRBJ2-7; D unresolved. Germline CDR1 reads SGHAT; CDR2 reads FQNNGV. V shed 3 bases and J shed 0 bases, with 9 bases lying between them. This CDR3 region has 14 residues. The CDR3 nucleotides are TGTGCCAGCAGCTTGATGCCTAGCTCCTACGAGCAGTACTTC. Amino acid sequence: CASSLMPSSYEQYF.

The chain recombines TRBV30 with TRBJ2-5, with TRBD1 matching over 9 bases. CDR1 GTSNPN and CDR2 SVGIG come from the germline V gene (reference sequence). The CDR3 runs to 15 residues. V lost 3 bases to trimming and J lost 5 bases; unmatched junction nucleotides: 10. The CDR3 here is CAWSGGTGYQETQYF. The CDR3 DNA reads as TGTGCCTGGAGCGGCGGGACAGGGTATCAGGAGACCCAGTACTTC.

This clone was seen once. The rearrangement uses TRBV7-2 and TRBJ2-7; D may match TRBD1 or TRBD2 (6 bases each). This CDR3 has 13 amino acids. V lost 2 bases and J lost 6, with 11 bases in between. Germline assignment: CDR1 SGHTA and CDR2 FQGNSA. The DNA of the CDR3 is TGTGCCAGCAGCTTATTCGGGGGCTCCGAGCAGTACTTC. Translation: CASSLFGGSEQYF.

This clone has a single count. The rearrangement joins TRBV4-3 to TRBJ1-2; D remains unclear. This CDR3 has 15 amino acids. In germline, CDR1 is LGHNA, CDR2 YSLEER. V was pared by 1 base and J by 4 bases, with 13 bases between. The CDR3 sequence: CASSQGEGLAYGYTF. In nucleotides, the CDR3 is TGCGCCAGCAGCCAAGGAGAGGGCTTAGCCTATGGCTACACCTTC.

CDR3 in amino acids: CAWSSIRHRDRSYGYTF. In DNA, the CDR3 is TGTGCCTGGAGCTCTATCCGGCACAGGGACAGGAGCTATGGCTACACCTTC. The V and J genes are TRBV30 and TRBJ1-2, with 8 bases matching TRBD1. V shed 3 bases and J 4 bases; nucleotides not matched to a gene: 16. Germline assignment: CDR1 GTSNPN and CDR2 SVGIG (reference sequence). This CDR3 comprises 17 residues.

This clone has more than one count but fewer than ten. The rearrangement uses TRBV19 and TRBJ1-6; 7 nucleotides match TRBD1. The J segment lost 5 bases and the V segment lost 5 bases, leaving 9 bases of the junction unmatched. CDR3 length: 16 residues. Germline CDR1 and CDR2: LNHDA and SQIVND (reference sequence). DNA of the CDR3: TGTGCCAGTAGTGTATCTCCCGGGACAGATAATTCACCCCTCCACTTT. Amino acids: CASSVSPGTDNSPLHF.

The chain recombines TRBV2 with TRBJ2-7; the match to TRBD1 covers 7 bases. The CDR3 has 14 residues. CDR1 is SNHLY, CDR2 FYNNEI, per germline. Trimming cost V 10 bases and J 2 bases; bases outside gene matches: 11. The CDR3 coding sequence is TGTGCCATTATTTCCGGGACAGTCACCTACGAGCAGTACTTC. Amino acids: CAIISGTVTYEQYF.

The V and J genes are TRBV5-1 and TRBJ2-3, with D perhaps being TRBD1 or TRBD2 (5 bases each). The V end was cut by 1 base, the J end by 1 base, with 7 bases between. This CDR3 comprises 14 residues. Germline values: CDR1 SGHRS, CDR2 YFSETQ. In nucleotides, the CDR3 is TGCGCCAGCAGCTTGTTGGGGGGCACAGATACGCAGTATTTT. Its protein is CASSLLGGTDTQYF.

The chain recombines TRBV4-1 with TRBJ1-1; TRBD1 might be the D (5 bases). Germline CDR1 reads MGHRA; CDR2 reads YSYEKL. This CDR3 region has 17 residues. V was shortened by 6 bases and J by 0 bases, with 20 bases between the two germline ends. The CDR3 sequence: CASRPSPGPLMNTEAFF. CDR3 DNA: TGCGCCAGCAGACCAAGCCCGGGGCCGCTTATGAACACTGAAGCTTTCTTT.

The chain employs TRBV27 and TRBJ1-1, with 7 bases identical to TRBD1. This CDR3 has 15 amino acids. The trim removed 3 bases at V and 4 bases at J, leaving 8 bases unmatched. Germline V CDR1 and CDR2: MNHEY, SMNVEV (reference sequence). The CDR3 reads CASSFHRGSSTEAFF. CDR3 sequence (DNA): TGTGCCAGCAGTTTCCACAGGGGAAGTAGCACTGAAGCTTTCTTT.

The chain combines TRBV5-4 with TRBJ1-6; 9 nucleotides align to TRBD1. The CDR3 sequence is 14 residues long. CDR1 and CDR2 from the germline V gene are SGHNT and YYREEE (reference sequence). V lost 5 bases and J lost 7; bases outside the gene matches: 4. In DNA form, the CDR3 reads TGTGCCAGCAGGGGAGGGACAGGGAATTCACCCCTCCACTTT. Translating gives CASRGGTGNSPLHF.

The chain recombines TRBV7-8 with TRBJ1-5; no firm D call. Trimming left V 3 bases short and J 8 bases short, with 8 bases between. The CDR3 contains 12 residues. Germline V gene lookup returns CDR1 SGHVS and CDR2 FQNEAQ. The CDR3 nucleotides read TGTGCCAGCAGCTTTGAATGGGAGCCCCAGCATTTT. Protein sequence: CASSFEWEPQHF.

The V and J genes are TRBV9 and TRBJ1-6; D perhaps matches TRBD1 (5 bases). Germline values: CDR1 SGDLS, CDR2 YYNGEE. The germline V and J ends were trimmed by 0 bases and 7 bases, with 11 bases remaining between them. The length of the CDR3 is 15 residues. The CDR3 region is CASSVAEGMNSPLHF. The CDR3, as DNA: TGTGCCAGCAGCGTAGCAGAGGGGATGAATTCACCCCTCCACTTT.

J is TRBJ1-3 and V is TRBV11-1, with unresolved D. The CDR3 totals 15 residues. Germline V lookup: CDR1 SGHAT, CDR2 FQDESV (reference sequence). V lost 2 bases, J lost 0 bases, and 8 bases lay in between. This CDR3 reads CASSLSTYSGNTIYF. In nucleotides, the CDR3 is TGTGCCAGCAGCTTATCCACCTACTCTGGAAACACCATATATTTT.

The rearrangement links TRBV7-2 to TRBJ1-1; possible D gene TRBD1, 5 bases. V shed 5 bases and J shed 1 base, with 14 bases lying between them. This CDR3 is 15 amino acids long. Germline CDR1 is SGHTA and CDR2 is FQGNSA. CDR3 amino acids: CASSQGPGGNTEAFF. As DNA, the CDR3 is TGTGCCAGCAGCCAAGGTCCGGGGGGGAACACTGAAGCTTTCTTT.

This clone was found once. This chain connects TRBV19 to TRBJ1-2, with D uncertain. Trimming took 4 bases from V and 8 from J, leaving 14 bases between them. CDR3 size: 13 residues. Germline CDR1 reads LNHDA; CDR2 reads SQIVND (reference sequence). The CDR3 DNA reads TGTGCCAGTAGTAGACGGTTAATGGAAGGCTACACCTTC. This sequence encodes CASSRRLMEGYTF. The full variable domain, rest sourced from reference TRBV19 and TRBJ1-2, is DGGITQSPKYLFRKEGQNVTLSCEQNLNHDAMYWYRQDPGQGLRLIYYSQIVNDFQKGDIAEGYSVSREKKESFPLTVTSAQKNPTAFYLCASSRRLMEGYTFGSGTRLTVV.